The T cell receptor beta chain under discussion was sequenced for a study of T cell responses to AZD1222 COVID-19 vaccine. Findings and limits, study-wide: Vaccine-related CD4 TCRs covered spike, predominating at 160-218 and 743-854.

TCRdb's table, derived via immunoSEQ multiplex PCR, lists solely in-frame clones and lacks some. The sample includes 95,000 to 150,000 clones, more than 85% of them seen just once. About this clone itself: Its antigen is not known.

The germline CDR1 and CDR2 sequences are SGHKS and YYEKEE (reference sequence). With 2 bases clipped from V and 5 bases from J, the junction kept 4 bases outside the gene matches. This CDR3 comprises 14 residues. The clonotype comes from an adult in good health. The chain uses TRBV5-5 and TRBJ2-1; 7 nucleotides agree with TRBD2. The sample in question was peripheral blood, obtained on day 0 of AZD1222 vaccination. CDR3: CASSFGRVDNEQFF. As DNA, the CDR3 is TGTGCCAGCAGCTTTGGGAGGGTAGACAATGAGCAGTTCTTC.